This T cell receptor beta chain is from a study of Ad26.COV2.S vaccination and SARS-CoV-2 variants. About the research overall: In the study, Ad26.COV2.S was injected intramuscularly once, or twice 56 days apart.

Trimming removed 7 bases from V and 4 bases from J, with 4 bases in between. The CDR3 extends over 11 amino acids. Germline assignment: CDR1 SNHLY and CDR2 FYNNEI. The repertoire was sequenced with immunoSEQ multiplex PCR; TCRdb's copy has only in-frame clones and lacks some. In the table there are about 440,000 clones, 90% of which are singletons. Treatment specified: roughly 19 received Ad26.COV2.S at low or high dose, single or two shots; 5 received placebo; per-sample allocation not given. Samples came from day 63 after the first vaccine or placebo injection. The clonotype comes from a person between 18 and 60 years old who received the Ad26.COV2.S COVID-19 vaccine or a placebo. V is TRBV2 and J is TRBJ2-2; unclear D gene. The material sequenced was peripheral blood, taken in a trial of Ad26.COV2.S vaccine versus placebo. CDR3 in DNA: TGTGCCAGCATTCTCACCGGGGAGCTGTTTTTT. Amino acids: CASILTGELFF.